This T cell receptor (beta chain) appears in the sequencing data of a study of blood T cell repertoires in COVID-19. Study context: Italy, Spain and the United States were the sources of the convalescent and acute COVID-19 samples.

Under the authors' procedure: For nucleated cells, counts were estimated from reference gene primer amplification. Sequencing used immunoSEQ multiplex PCR; TCRdb keeps in-frame clones, though not all of them. D and trimming come from the DNA, and the V and J calls and clone size come from that table. The sample holds 650,000 to 800,000 clones, 85% to 90% seen once. V was shortened by 5 bases and J by 0 bases, with 15 bases between the two germline ends. The germline V gene encodes CDR1 SGHRS and CDR2 YFSETQ. This CDR3 is 16 amino acids long. The chain couples TRBV5-1 to TRBJ1-3, with D perhaps matching TRBD1 (5 bases). This clonotype was obtained from a woman aged 18 to 35 with acute or convalescent COVID-19. The material sequenced was peripheral blood. This CDR3 reads CASSQSRDFSGNTIYF. In DNA form, the CDR3 reads TGCGCCAGCAGTCAGTCCCGGGACTTCTCTGGAAACACCATATATTTT.